A selection of T cell receptor beta chains follows, all from one sample in a study of blood T cell repertoires in COVID-19. TCRdb's table, derived via immunoSEQ multiplex PCR, lists solely in-frame clones and lacks some. Among 130,000 or so clones listed, less than 85% were seen once. The sample comprised peripheral blood. The receptors here all came from a woman aged 55 to 70 with acute or convalescent COVID-19. Both conserved end residues are part of each CDR3. A D gene is named only where the DNA matches it firmly. Only some rows state a clone size, as once, few, many or a class for expanded clones.

>TRBJ1-1|.|TRBD1|TRBV7-2
CASRLTGQGATEAFF
TGTGCCAGCAGACTCACGGGACAGGGGGCCACTGAAGCTTTCTTT
>TRBJ1-2|.|.|TRBV3-1/TRBV3-2
CASSQELQQNYGYTF
TGTGCCAGCAGCCAAGAATTACAACAAAACTATGGCTACACCTTC
>TRBJ1-2|.|.|TRBV6-5
CATKTTGSHEYGYTF
TGTGCCACCAAAACTACAGGGTCCCACGAGTATGGCTACACCTTC
>TRBJ1-6|.|TRBD1|TRBV14
CASSHTGGNSPLHF
TGTGCCAGCAGCCATACAGGGGGGAATTCACCCCTCCACTTT
>TRBJ1-5|.|TRBD1|TRBV6-1
CASSEQGGQGNQPQHF
TGTGCCAGCAGTGAACAGGGGGGACAGGGCAATCAGCCCCAGCATTTT
>TRBJ1-3|.|.|TRBV5-5
CASSLNTGKTGNTIYF
TGTGCCAGCAGCCTAAACACAGGGAAGACTGGAAACACCATATATTTT
>TRBJ1-5|.|.|TRBV7-2
CASSSLRGSQPQHF
TGTGCCAGCAGCTCCCTTAGGGGATCTCAGCCCCAGCATTTT
>TRBJ1-3|.|TRBD1|TRBV28
CASSPTGRTGAGNTIYF
TGTGCCAGCAGCCCTACCGGACGGACAGGGGCTGGAAACACCATATATTTT
>TRBJ1-3|.|.|TRBV5-1
CASSLAPGSGSGNTIYF
TGCGCCAGCAGCTTGGCCCCGGGGTCCGGGTCTGGAAACACCATATATTTT
>TRBJ2-5|.|.|TRBV10-2
CASSVVEETQYF
TGCGCCAGCAGTGTAGTGGAAGAGACCCAGTACTTC
>TRBJ1-4|.|TRBD1|TRBV19
CASSVQGRHEKLFF
TGTGCCAGTAGTGTACAGGGGCGGCATGAAAAACTGTTTTTT
>TRBJ2-7|.|.|TRBV27
CASSLLGPRDIYEQYF
TGTGCCAGCAGTTTATTAGGGCCTCGGGATATCTACGAGCAGTACTTC
>TRBJ1-2|.|TRBD1|TRBV30
CALTGTGHGYTF
TGTGCCTTGACCGGGACAGGTCATGGCTACACCTTC
>TRBJ1-1|.|TRBD1|TRBV6-5
CASSYASDRINTEAFF
TGTGCCAGCAGTTACGCCTCGGACAGGATTAACACTGAAGCTTTCTTT
>TRBJ2-6|once|.|TRBV6-5
CASSPQSGANVLTF
TGTGCCAGCAGCCCACAATCTGGGGCCAACGTCCTGACTTTC
>TRBJ1-4|.|.|TRBV19
CASSMRGKKLFF
TGTGCCAGTAGTATGAGGGGGAAAAAACTGTTTTTT
>TRBJ1-2|once|TRBD1|TRBV5-1
CASSPDRVGYTF
TGCGCCAGCAGCCCAGACAGGGTTGGCTACACCTTC
>TRBJ1-4|.|.|TRBV4-1
CASSQDGRRGRTNEKLFF
TGCGCCAGCAGCCAAGATGGTAGGAGGGGACGAACTAATGAAAAACTGTTTTTT
>TRBJ1-2|.|TRBD1|TRBV3-1/TRBV3-2
CASSPGTGEGGYTF
TGTGCCAGCAGCCCCGGGACAGGGGAGGGTGGCTACACCTTC
>TRBJ2-6|.|.|TRBV27
CASRLYQRDSGANVLTF
TGTGCCAGCCGCCTCTACCAAAGAGACTCTGGGGCCAACGTCCTGACTTTC
>TRBJ2-2|.|TRBD2|TRBV19
CATTGGSGGINTGELFF
TGTGCCACTACAGGGGGTAGCGGGGGGATAAACACCGGGGAGCTGTTTTTT
>TRBJ1-2|.|.|TRBV10-1
CASSDQEDYGYTF
TGCGCCAGCAGTGATCAGGAGGACTATGGCTACACCTTC
>TRBJ1-1|.|.|TRBV19
CASSTGLSNTEAFF
TGTGCCAGTAGTACGGGACTGTCGAACACTGAAGCTTTCTTT
>TRBJ1-2|once|TRBD1|TRBV5-1
CASRASGQGVFYGYTF
TGCGCCAGCAGGGCTTCTGGACAGGGGGTATTTTATGGCTACACCTTC
>TRBJ1-4|.|.|TRBV7-9
CASSLAAGLTNEKLFF
TGTGCCAGCAGCTTAGCGGCGGGGTTAACTAATGAAAAACTGTTTTTT
>TRBJ1-2|few|TRBD1|TRBV7-9
CASSLAGTGEYGYTF
TGTGCCAGCAGCTTAGCGGGTACAGGGGAATATGGCTACACCTTC
>TRBJ1-6|.|TRBD1|TRBV11-2
CASSTDRASPLHF
TGTGCCAGCAGCACGGACAGGGCTTCACCCCTCCACTTT
>TRBJ1-3|.|.|TRBV7-3
CASSLKPVGEAGNTIYF
TGTGCCAGCAGCTTAAAGCCAGTGGGGGAGGCTGGAAACACCATATATTTT
>TRBJ2-3|few|.|TRBV11-2
CASSLLRTDTQYF
TGTGCCAGCAGCTTACTGCGGACAGATACGCAGTATTTT
>TRBJ2-7|.|.|TRBV7-2
CASSPNPAARYEQYF
TGTGCCAGCAGCCCAAATCCAGCGGCCCGCTACGAGCAGTACTTC
>TRBJ1-5|.|.|TRBV12-3/TRBV12-4
CASSFSVGQPQHF
TGTGCCAGCAGTTTTTCGGTCGGTCAGCCCCAGCATTTT
>TRBJ2-5|once|TRBD2|TRBV4-2
CASSQGSAGGKETQYF
TGTGCCAGCAGCCAAGGTTCCGCGGGGGGCAAAGAGACCCAGTACTTC
>TRBJ1-6|.|TRBD1|TRBV10-3
CAISASTGTDYNSPLHF
TGTGCCATCAGTGCGTCAACCGGGACAGACTATAATTCACCCCTCCACTTT
>TRBJ1-2|.|TRBD1|TRBV5-1
CASSLAAGGHQDGYTF
TGCGCCAGCAGCTTGGCGGCAGGGGGCCATCAGGATGGCTACACCTTC
>TRBJ1-5|.|.|TRBV7-8
CASSLDQGFQPQHF
TGTGCCAGCAGCTTAGATCAGGGTTTTCAGCCCCAGCATTTT
>TRBJ1-2|.|TRBD1|TRBV3-1/TRBV3-2
CASSHSDRGLGGYTF
TGTGCCAGCAGCCATTCGGACAGGGGCCTTGGTGGCTACACCTTC
>TRBJ1-5|.|.|TRBV4-2
CASSQEGAMGGQPQHF
TGTGCCAGCAGCCAAGAAGGGGCAATGGGCGGTCAGCCCCAGCATTTT
>TRBJ2-2|once|.|TRBV19
CASSIDRGRGNTGELFF
TGTGCCAGTAGTATAGATCGGGGCAGGGGAAACACCGGGGAGCTGTTTTTT
>TRBJ1-6|.|.|TRBV9
CASSEGGGVSYNSPLHF
TGTGCCAGCAGCGAGGGTGGAGGGGTCTCCTATAATTCACCCCTCCACTTT
>TRBJ1-6|once|TRBD1|TRBV2
CASSRQGMNSPLHF
TGTGCCAGCAGCCGACAGGGAATGAATTCACCCCTCCACTTT